This is a list of T cell receptor beta chains from one sample in a study of T cells after yellow fever vaccination. One entry per CDR3 protein results from TCRdb running MiXCR on the 5' RACE reads. The sample records hundreds of thousands of distinct CDR3 sequences, around an eighth being singletons. This specimen was PBMCs, taken on the day of the yellow fever booster vaccination. These receptor sequences come from a young man who received the YFV17D yellow fever vaccine. CDR3s include the opening cysteine and the closing phenylalanine or tryptophan. A D gene is named only where the DNA matches it firmly. Size is stated for part of the rows, as once, few or many counts, or as a class when the clone is expanded.

J	size	V	D	CDR3	DNA
TRBJ2-1	-	TRBV12-3/TRBV12-4	-	CASSLGLAVDEQFF	TGTGCCAGCAGCCTCGGGCTGGCTGTGGATGAGCAGTTCTTC
TRBJ2-1	-	TRBV14	TRBD2	CASSQGRVGLAGYNEQFF	TGTGCCAGCAGCCAAGGAAGGGTAGGACTAGCGGGGTACAATGAGCAGTTCTTC
TRBJ2-7	-	TRBV7-2	-	CASSLGQSSGGEQYF	TGTGCCAGCAGCTTAGGACAGTCCTCAGGTGGCGAGCAGTACTTC
TRBJ2-1	-	TRBV20-1	TRBD2	CSARDQSGVSYNEQFF	TGCAGTGCTAGAGACCAAAGCGGGGTCTCCTACAATGAGCAGTTCTTC
TRBJ2-7	-	TRBV20-1	TRBD2	CSAGLAGRTYEQYF	TGCAGTGCCGGACTAGCGGGCAGGACCTACGAGCAGTACTTC
TRBJ1-6	many	TRBV12-3/TRBV12-4	-	CASSLSGNSPLHF	TGTGCCAGCAGTTTATCGGGGAATTCACCCCTCCACTTT
TRBJ2-7	few	TRBV28	TRBD2	CASTGMLAAQYSYEQYF	TGTGCCAGCACTGGAATGCTAGCGGCTCAATACTCCTACGAGCAGTACTTC
TRBJ2-1	few	TRBV10-3	TRBD1	CAIRTGTDYNEQFF	TGTGCCATCAGAACCGGGACAGACTACAATGAGCAGTTCTTC
TRBJ2-1	many	TRBV11-2	-	CASSFYANEQFF	TGTGCCAGCAGCTTTTACGCTAATGAGCAGTTCTTC
TRBJ2-3	-	TRBV7-6	-	CASSPPAGQGLYTQYF	TGTGCCAGCAGCCCCCCAGCGGGGCAGGGGTTATATACGCAGTATTTT
TRBJ2-7	-	TRBV6-1	TRBD2	CASGTSGRGGSYEQYF	TGTGCCAGCGGGACTAGCGGGAGGGGAGGCTCCTACGAGCAGTACTTC